What follows is one T cell receptor (beta chain) and its context. A J-beta primer mix and a sample-barcoded 5' primer were used in a second PCR of about 7 to 12 cycles. Every molecule of cDNA carried a tag from a template-switch adaptor with 12 random nucleotides. TCRdb ran MiXCR on the 5' RACE reads and lists one entry per CDR3 protein. The data hold 700,000 to 800,000 distinct CDR3 sequences, with roughly two fifths observed a single time. This specimen comes from a study of blood T cells in healthy people across ages. The V gene's germline CDR1 is MDHEN and CDR2 SYDVKM. V was trimmed by 10 bases and J by 2 bases, leaving 18 bases between them. CDR3 length equals 14 residues.

The chain is built from TRBV28 and TRBJ2-7, with D perhaps matching TRBD2 (6 bases). The sample consisted of blood. The TCR sequence derives from a woman aged 55-69 years in good health. CDR3 DNA sequence: TGTGCCACACACTTCAGCGGGCAAACCTACGAGCAGTACTTC. It is translated as CATHFSGQTYEQYF.